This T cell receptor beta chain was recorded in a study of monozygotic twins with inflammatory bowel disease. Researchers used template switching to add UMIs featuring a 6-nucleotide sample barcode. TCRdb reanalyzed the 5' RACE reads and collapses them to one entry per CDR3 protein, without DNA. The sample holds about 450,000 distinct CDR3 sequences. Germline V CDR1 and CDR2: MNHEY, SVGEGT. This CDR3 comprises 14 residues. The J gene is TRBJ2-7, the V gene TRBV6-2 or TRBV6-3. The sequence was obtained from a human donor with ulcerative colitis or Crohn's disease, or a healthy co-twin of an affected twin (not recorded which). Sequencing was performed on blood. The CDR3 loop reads CASSSPTSGNEQYF.